The entry below gives a single T cell receptor (beta chain) sequence along with its context. This sample was taken from a study of blood T cell repertoires in COVID-19. Study details: Sample material is recorded as cDNA or gDNA derived from T cells, B-cell-depleted T cells, or PBMCs.

Authors' data handling: Estimation of nucleated cell counts was performed using reference gene primer amplification. Sequencing was performed with immunoSEQ multiplex PCR; in TCRdb, only in-frame clones are kept and a portion is missing. For V, J and clone size, that table is used; D and trimming come from the DNA. The sample carries about 52,000 clones, over 75% recorded once. The sequence was collected from a woman older than 75 with COVID-19, enrolled during active disease. The specimen was peripheral blood.

The CDR3, as DNA: TGTGCCAGCAGCCGCGGACAACAAAGCAATCAGCCCCAGCATTTT. Translated: CASSRGQQSNQPQHF. J is TRBJ1-5 and V is TRBV3-1 (or the pseudogene TRBV3-2); a possible D gene is TRBD1 (5 bases). The CDR3 length is 15 residues. Trimming took 4 bases from V and 1 from J, leaving 11 bases between them. Germline CDR1 LGHDT, CDR2 YNNKEL (reference sequence).